This T cell receptor beta chain was obtained from a study of cytomegalovirus exposure and HLA in healthy donors. The PCR employed 60 Vbeta primers together with 13 Jbeta primers. Libraries were prepared by immunoSEQ multiplex PCR; TCRdb keeps only in-frame clonotypes and omits some of them. This repertoire shows 45,000 to 65,000 clones, 55% to 80% found once; its top ten account for about 22%. CDR3 length: 15 residues. Sample: PBMCs. The receptor comes from a woman aged 50 to 60 in good health and CMV-seropositive. The rearrangement uses TRBV21-1 and TRBJ1-5; the DNA was not used to check the table's D call, TRBD1. TRBV21-1 is listed as a pseudogene. CDR3 in amino acids: CASSNQGLSNQPQHF. CDR3 nucleotide sequence: TGTGCCAGCAGCAATCAGGGGTTGAGCAATCAGCCCCAGCATTTT.